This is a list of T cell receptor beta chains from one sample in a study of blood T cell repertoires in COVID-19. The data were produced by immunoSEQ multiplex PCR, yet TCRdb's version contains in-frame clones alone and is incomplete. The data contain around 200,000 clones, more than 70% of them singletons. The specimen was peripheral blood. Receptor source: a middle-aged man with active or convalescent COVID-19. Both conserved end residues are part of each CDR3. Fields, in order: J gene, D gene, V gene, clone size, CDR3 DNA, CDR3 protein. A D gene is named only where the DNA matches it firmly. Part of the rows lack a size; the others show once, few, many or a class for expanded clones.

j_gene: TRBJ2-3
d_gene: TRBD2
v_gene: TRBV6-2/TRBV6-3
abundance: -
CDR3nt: TGTGCCAGCAGTCTAGCGGGGGGGCGCGATACGCAGTATTTT
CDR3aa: CASSLAGGRDTQYF

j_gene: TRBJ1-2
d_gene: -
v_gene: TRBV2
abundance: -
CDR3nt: TGTGCCAGCAGTGTGGGCAGATCTAACTATGGCTACACCTTC
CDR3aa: CASSVGRSNYGYTF

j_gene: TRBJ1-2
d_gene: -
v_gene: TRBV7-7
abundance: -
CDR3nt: TGTGCTAGCAGCTTCGGGACTTCCGGTAAAAGAGCCCTCTATGGCTACACCTTC
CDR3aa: CASSFGTSGKRALYGYTF

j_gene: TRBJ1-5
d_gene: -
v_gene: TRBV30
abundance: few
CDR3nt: TGTGCCTGGAGTGACACCCATCAGCCCCAGCATTTT
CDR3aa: CAWSDTHQPQHF

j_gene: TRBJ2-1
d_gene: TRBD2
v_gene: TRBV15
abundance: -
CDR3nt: TGTGCCACCAGCAGAGACGGACTAGGGGCAACGCCTGAGCAGTTCTTC
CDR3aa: CATSRDGLGATPEQFF

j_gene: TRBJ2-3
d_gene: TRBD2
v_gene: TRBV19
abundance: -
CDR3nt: TGTGCCAGTAGTTCGGCGGGGGGCACAGATACGCAGTATTTT
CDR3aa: CASSSAGGTDTQYF

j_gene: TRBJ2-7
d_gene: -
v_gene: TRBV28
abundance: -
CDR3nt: TGTGCCAGCAGTTTTGATAGAAGCTCAGGCTACGAGCAGTACTTC
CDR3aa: CASSFDRSSGYEQYF

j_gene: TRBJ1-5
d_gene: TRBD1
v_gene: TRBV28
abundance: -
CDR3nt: TGTGCCAGCAGCCTTCCGGGACAGGGGTCCAGGGGTCAGCCCCAGCATTTT
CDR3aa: CASSLPGQGSRGQPQHF

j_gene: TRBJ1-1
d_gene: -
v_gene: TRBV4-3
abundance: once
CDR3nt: TGCGCCAGCAGCCAAGATGGGCCAGGGTATCTCCTATCTGAAGCTTTCTTT
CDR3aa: CASSQDGPGYLLSEAFF

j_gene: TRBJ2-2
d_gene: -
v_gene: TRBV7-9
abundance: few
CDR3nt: TGTGCCAGCAGTTGGACTATTAGGACCGGGGAGCTGTTTTTT
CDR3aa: CASSWTIRTGELFF

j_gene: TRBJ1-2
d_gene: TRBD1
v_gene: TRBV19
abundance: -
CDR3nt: TGTGCCAGTAGTATAGAAACGGGACAGTCCTATGGCTACACCTTC
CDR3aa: CASSIETGQSYGYTF

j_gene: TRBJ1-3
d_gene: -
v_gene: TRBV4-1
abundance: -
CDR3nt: TGCGCCAGCAGCGAGGGTAGCGGGCGGCCTGGAAACACCATATATTTT
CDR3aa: CASSEGSGRPGNTIYF

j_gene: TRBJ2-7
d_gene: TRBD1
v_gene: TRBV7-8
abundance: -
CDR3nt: TGTGCCAGCAGCCCCACCCGGGACAGGGCAACCTACGAGCAGTACTTC
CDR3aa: CASSPTRDRATYEQYF

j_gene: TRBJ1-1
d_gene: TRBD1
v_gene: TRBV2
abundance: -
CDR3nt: TGTGCCAGCGGAGACAGGGGATCGAACACTGAAGCTTTCTTT
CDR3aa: CASGDRGSNTEAFF

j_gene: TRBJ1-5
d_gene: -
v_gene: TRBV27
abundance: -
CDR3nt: TGTGCCAGCAGTTTGAGGATAGATCAGCCCCAGCATTTT
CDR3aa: CASSLRIDQPQHF

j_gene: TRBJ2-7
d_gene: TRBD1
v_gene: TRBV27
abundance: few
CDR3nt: TGTGCCAGCAGCAAGGGACAGGGGTACGAGCAGTACTTC
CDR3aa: CASSKGQGYEQYF

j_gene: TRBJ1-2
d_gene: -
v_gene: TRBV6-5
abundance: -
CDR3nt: TGTGCCAGCAGTCGAGGGTATGGCTACACCTTC
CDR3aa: CASSRGYGYTF

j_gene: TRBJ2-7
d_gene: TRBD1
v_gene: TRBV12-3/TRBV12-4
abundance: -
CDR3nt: TGTGCCAGCAGTTTAGCCGACAGGGGCAGGCAGTACTTC
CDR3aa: CASSLADRGRQYF

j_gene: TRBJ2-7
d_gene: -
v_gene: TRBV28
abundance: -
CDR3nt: TGTGCCAGCAGTTTAACTGGCTACGAGCAGTACTTC
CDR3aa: CASSLTGYEQYF

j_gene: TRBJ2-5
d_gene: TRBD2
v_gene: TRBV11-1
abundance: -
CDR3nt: TGTGCCAGCAGTCTTCTGGGCGGGAGGAGTTGGGAGACCCAGTACTTC
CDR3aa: CASSLLGGRSWETQYF

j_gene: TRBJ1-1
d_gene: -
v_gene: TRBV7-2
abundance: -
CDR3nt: TGTGCCAGCAGCCCTGGGGGGACGGGGAACACTGAAGCTTTCTTT
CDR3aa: CASSPGGTGNTEAFF

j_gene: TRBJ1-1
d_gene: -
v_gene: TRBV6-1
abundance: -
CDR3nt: TGTGCCAGCAGTGAAAGTCGGGGGGCCGGTGGGACTGAAGCTTTCTTT
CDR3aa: CASSESRGAGGTEAFF

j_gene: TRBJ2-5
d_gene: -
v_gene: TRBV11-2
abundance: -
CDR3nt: TGTGCCAGCAGCGACTATGGGGAGAGGGAGACCCAGTACTTC
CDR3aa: CASSDYGERETQYF

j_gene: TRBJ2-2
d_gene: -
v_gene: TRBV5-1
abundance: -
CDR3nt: TGCGCCAGCAGCTTGGTCCCGACAGACTGGGGGCTGTTTTTT
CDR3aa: CASSLVPTDWGLFF